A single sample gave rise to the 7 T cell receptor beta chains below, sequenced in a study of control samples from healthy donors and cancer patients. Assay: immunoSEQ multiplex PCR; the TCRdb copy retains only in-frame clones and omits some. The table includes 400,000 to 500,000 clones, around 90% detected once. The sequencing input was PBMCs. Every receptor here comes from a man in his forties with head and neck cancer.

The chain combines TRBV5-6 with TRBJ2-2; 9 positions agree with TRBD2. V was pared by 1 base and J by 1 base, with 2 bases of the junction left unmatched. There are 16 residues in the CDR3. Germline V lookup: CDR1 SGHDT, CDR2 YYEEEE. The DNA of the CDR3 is TGTGCCAGCAGCTTGTTACTAGCGGGGAACACCGGGGAGCTGTTTTTT. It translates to CASSLLLAGNTGELFF.

DNA for the CDR3: TGTGCCAGCAGTTTCTCGGGGGGCACGAGTGGCTACACCTTC. Translation gives CASSFSGGTSGYTF. The V gene is TRBV6-5, the J gene TRBJ1-2, with a possible D match to TRBD1 (6 bases). The CDR3 totals 14 residues. Trimming took 4 bases from V and 7 from J, leaving 16 bases between them. Germline CDR1 MNHEY, CDR2 SVGAGI.

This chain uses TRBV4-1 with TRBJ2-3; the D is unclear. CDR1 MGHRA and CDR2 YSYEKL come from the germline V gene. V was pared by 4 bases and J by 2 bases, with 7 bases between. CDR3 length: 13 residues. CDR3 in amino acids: CASSRIYTDTQYF. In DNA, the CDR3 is TGCGCCAGCAGCCGCATCTACACAGATACGCAGTATTTT.

The CDR3 region is CASKTKPTASQPQHF. CDR3 in DNA: TGTGCCAGCAAGACTAAGCCAACAGCGTCCCAGCCCCAGCATTTT. The V call is TRBV27, the J call TRBJ1-5; D ambiguous. This CDR3 spans 15 amino acids. Between the trimmed V and J ends, which lost 7 bases and 7 bases, there was a span of 20 bases. Germline-derived CDR1 and CDR2 are MNHEY and SMNVEV (reference sequence).

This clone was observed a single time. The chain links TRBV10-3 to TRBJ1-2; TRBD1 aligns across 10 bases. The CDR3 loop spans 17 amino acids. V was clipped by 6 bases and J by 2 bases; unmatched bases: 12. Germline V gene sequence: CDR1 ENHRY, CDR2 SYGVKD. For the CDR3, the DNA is TGTGCCATCAGCCGCCGTTTGGGACAGGGGCTAAACTATGGCTACACCTTC. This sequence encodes CAISRRLGQGLNYGYTF.

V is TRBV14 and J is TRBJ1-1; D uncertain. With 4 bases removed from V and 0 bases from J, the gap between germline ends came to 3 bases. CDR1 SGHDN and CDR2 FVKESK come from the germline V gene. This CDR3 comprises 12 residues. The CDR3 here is CASSRMNTEAFF. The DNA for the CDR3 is TGTGCCAGCAGCCGGATGAACACTGAAGCTTTCTTT.

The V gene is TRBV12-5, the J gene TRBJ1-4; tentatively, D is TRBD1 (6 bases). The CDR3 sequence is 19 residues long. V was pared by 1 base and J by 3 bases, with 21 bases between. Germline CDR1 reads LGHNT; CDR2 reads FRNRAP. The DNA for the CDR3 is TGTGCTAGTGGTTTGGCCCCGAACCTGCTACAGGGTCCTAATGAAAAACTGTTTTTT. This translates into CASGLAPNLLQGPNEKLFF. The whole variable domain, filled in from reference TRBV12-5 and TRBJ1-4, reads DARVTQTPRHKVTEMGQEVTMRCQPILGHNTVFWYRQTMMQGLELLAYFRNRAPLDDSGMPKDRFSAEMPDATLATLKIQPSEPRDSAVYFCASGLAPNLLQGPNEKLFFGSGTQLSVL.